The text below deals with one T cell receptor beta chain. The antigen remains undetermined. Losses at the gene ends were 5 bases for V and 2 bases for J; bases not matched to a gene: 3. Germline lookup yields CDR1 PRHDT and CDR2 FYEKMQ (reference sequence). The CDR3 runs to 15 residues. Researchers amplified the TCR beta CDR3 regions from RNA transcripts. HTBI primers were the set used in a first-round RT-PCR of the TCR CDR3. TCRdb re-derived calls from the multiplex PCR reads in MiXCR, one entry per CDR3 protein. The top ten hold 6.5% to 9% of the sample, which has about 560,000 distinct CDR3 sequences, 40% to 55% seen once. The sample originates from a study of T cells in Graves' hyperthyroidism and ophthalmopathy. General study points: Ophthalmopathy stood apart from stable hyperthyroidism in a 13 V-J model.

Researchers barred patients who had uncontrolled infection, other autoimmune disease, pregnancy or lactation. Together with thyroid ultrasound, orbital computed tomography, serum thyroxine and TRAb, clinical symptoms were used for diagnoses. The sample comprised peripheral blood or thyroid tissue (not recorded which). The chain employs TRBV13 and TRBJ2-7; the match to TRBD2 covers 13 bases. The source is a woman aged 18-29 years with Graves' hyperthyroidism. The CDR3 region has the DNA TGTGCCAGCAGCCTACTAGCGGGAGGGGCCTACGAGCAGTACTTC. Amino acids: CASSLLAGGAYEQYF.